The 26 T cell receptor beta chains presented below share a single source sample, sequenced in a study of cytotoxic CD8 clonotypes in ibrutinib-treated CLL. Sequencing used immunoSEQ multiplex PCR; TCRdb keeps in-frame clones, though not all of them. This table has nearly 100,000 clones, around 73% appearing once. This sample comprised PBMCs, obtained after 12 months of ibrutinib treatment. The receptors were sampled from a human donor with chronic lymphocytic leukemia.

The chain has TRBV28 and TRBJ1-3, with D maybe TRBD1 (5 bases). Germline CDR1 is MDHEN and CDR2 is SYDVKM. This CDR3 region has 16 residues. Trimming pared 5 bases from V and 3 bases from J, leaving 17 bases between. CDR3 DNA: TGTGCCAGCAGTCCGGGGGGTAGACTGCGTGGAAACACCATATATTTT. This translates into CASSPGGRLRGNTIYF.

The CDR3 coding sequence is TGTGCCAGCAGCTCACGGACAGGGCGCTATGGCTACACCTTC. Residues: CASSSRTGRYGYTF. This chain connects TRBV5-8 to TRBJ1-2; 8 positions match TRBD1. The germline V gene has CDR1 SGHTS and CDR2 YDEGEE. The CDR3 length is 14 residues. J gave up 4 bases and V 3 bases, and 5 bases lay outside the gene matches.

The V gene is TRBV19, the J gene TRBJ1-2; D may be TRBD1 (5 bases). The V gene lost 8 bases and the J gene lost 6 bases, with 16 bases spanning the gap. Germline V gene data show CDR1 as LNHDA and CDR2 as SQIVND (reference sequence). The CDR3 runs to 13 residues. The CDR3, as DNA: TGTGCCAGTGCTTTTGACAGCAGTAATGGCTACACCTTC. Protein sequence: CASAFDSSNGYTF. The entire variable domain, with the rest obtained from reference TRBV19 and TRBJ1-2, is as follows: DGGITQSPKYLFRKEGQNVTLSCEQNLNHDAMYWYRQDPGQGLRLIYYSQIVNDFQKGDIAEGYSVSREKKESFPLTVTSAQKNPTAFYLCASAFDSSNGYTFGSGTRLTVV.

This clone was found a few times. V usage is TRBV5-1 and J usage is TRBJ1-1; D is unclear. Per germline, CDR1 SGHRS and CDR2 YFSETQ. This CDR3 has 15 amino acids. Trimming removed 5 bases from V and 1 base from J, with 15 bases in between. The CDR3 DNA follows: TGCGCCAGCAGACTCGGGCGGACTCAGAACACTGAAGCTTTCTTT. This codes for CASRLGRTQNTEAFF.

V is TRBV5-1 and J is TRBJ1-1; D gene ambiguous. Germline CDR1 SGHRS, CDR2 YFSETQ. The V end was cut by 1 base, the J end by 1 base, with 8 bases between. The CDR3 is made up of 14 amino acids. The CDR3 spells CASSLSGRNTEAFF. In nucleotides, the CDR3 is TGCGCCAGCAGCTTGAGCGGGAGGAACACTGAAGCTTTCTTT.

V is TRBV27 and J is TRBJ1-1, with D perhaps TRBD1 (6 bases). The length of the CDR3 is 14 residues. Germline V gene sequence: CDR1 MNHEY, CDR2 SMNVEV (reference sequence). V gave up 5 bases and J gave up 1 base, with 11 bases separating them. CDR3 protein: CASSPQGWNTEAFF. In nucleotides, the CDR3 is TGTGCCAGCAGTCCGCAGGGGTGGAACACTGAAGCTTTCTTT.

The chain employs TRBV7-6 and TRBJ2-5; 7 bases are shared with TRBD2. The CDR3 has 16 residues. From germline, CDR1 is SGHVS and CDR2 FNYEAQ. Trimming removed 1 base from V and 2 bases from J; junction bases left unmatched: 7. For the CDR3, the DNA is TGTGCCAGCAGCTTAGTCCTAGGCGGGGGACAAGAGACCCAGTACTTC. Translating gives CASSLVLGGGQETQYF.

CDR3: CASSFQSSYNEQFF. The CDR3 DNA follows: TGTGCCAGCAGCTTCCAGAGCTCCTACAATGAGCAGTTCTTC. This chain joins TRBV11-3 and TRBJ2-1; D not certain. V shed 3 bases and J shed 0 bases, with 6 bases lying between them. Germline loops: CDR1 SGHNT, CDR2 YENEEA. CDR3 size: 14 residues. Drawing the rest from reference TRBV11-3 and TRBJ2-1, the complete variable domain is EAGVVQSPRYKIIEKKQPVAFWCNPISGHNTLYWYLQNLGQGPELLIRYENEEAVDDSQLPKDRFSAERLKGVDSTLKIQPAELGDSAVYLCASSFQSSYNEQFFGPGTRLTVL.

The chain joins TRBV29-1 to TRBJ1-4, with D possibly TRBD1 on 5 matching bases. This CDR3 has 13 amino acids. Germline CDR1 and CDR2: SQVTM and ANQGSEA. Trimming shortened V by 3 bases and J by 6 bases, and 11 bases separated the two germline ends. DNA of the CDR3: TGCAGCGTTGACCCAGGGCACGATGAAAAACTGTTTTTT. Protein: CSVDPGHDEKLFF.

This clone was seen more than once but under ten times. J is TRBJ2-1 and V is TRBV6-6; D possibly corresponds to TRBD2 (6 bases). CDR1 is MNHNY and CDR2 is SVGAGI in the germline V gene (reference sequence). V was shortened by 4 bases and J by 7 bases, with 11 bases between the two germline ends. The CDR3 length is 13 residues. The CDR3: CASSSGLKNEQFF. CDR3 nucleotide sequence: TGTGCCAGCAGTTCGGGACTCAAGAATGAGCAGTTCTTC.

The rearrangement links TRBV18 to TRBJ2-7; D not certain. This CDR3 comprises 14 residues. V lost 2 bases and J lost 3, with 11 bases in between. Germline loops: CDR1 KGHSH, CDR2 LQKENI. CDR3 sequence reads: CASSPGPTNYEQYF. CDR3 sequence (DNA): TGTGCCAGCTCACCAGGGCCGACGAACTACGAGCAGTACTTC. The whole variable domain, filled in from reference TRBV18 and TRBJ2-7, reads NAGVMQNPRHLVRRRGQEARLRCSPMKGHSHVYWYRQLPEEGLKFMVYLQKENIIDESGMPKERFSAEFPKEGPSILRIQQVVRGDSAAYFCASSPGPTNYEQYFGPGTRLTVT.

This clone was detected only once. This chain uses TRBV19 with TRBJ1-1, with TRBD1 as a possible D gene (6 bases). Germline CDR1 is LNHDA and CDR2 is SQIVND (reference sequence). Trimming took off 5 bases at V and 4 bases at J, with 14 bases between the two ends. The CDR3 runs 14 residues. The CDR3 reads CASSARGVGTEAFF. CDR3 DNA: TGTGCCAGTAGTGCAAGGGGGGTTGGCACTGAAGCTTTCTTT.

This rearrangement joins TRBV27 to TRBJ1-2; D gene uncertain. Per germline, CDR1 MNHEY and CDR2 SMNVEV (reference sequence). V shed 6 bases and J shed 5 bases, with 13 bases lying between them. The CDR3 consists of 13 residues. This CDR3 is CASSRTSGYGYTF. CDR3 nucleotides: TGTGCCAGCAGCCGGACGTCTGGGTATGGCTACACCTTC.

The chain joins TRBV6-5 to TRBJ1-6, with 10 bases matching TRBD1. V trimming: 6 bases; J trimming: 7 bases; junction bases outside the gene matches: 6. This CDR3 comprises 15 residues. Germline CDR1 and CDR2: MNHEY and SVGAGI. The chain's CDR3 is CASSRQGAGNSPLHF. CDR3 DNA sequence: TGTGCCAGCAGCCGACAGGGGGCTGGAAATTCACCCCTCCACTTT.

The chain recombines TRBV7-2 with TRBJ2-2; D is unresolved. The CDR3 extends over 14 amino acids. The V end lost 5 bases, the J end lost 3 bases, and 10 bases lay between the germline ends. Germline V CDR1 and CDR2: SGHTA, FQGNSA. CDR3 in amino acids: CASSPLRYTGELFF. The CDR3, as DNA: TGTGCCAGCAGCCCCCTCCGCTACACCGGGGAGCTGTTTTTT. The entire variable domain, with the rest obtained from reference TRBV7-2 and TRBJ2-2, is as follows: GAGVSQSPSNKVTEKGKDVELRCDPISGHTALYWYRQSLGQGLEFLIYFQGNSAPDKSGLPSDRFSAERTGGSVSTLTIQRTQQEDSAVYLCASSPLRYTGELFFGEGSRLTVL.

This chain uses TRBV14 with TRBJ2-1, with 11 bases lining up with TRBD2. The CDR3 sequence is 16 residues long. Germline assignment: CDR1 SGHDN and CDR2 FVKESK. Unmatched junction bases numbered 7, after V lost 4 bases and J lost 5 bases. CDR3 DNA sequence: TGTGCCAGCAGCCCCTTAGCGGGGGGGTCCAACAATGAGCAGTTCTTC. The encoded protein is CASSPLAGGSNNEQFF.

The chain employs TRBV9 and TRBJ2-7, with 7 bases lining up with TRBD1. The V gene end was trimmed by 0 bases and the J gene end by 2 bases; junction bases not matched to a gene: 14. Germline lookup yields CDR1 SGDLS and CDR2 YYNGEE. CDR3 length equals 18 residues. The CDR3 spells CASSVGWDRLRPTYEQYF. In DNA, the CDR3 is TGTGCCAGCAGCGTAGGTTGGGACAGACTTAGGCCTACCTACGAGCAGTACTTC.

V usage is TRBV18 and J usage is TRBJ2-5; TRBD2 is a possible D gene (6 bases). Looked up from germline, CDR1 is KGHSH and CDR2 is LQKENI. The CDR3 is 13 amino acids. V was trimmed by 6 bases and J by 3 bases, leaving 11 bases between them. The CDR3: CASSGTLEETQYF. Here the CDR3 DNA reads TGTGCCAGCTCCGGGACTCTAGAAGAGACCCAGTACTTC.

The chain combines TRBV10-1 with TRBJ1-2; 7 bases map to TRBD1. The CDR3 contains 15 residues. After removal of 2 bases from V and 0 bases from J, the junction contained 3 bases not matched to a gene. CDR1 and CDR2 from the germline V gene are WNHNN and SYGVQD (reference sequence). As DNA, the CDR3 is TGCGCCAGCAGTGAGACAGGGGCGGCTAACTATGGCTACACCTTC. It yields the protein CASSETGAANYGYTF.

This clone was picked up one time. V and J are TRBV6-1 and TRBJ2-7; D is uncertain. V lost 11 bases and J lost 1, with 12 bases in between. The CDR3 is 12 residues long. Per germline, CDR1 MNHNS and CDR2 SASEGT. For the CDR3, the DNA is TGTGCCGGTAACCTTGATTCCTACGAGCAGTACTTC. Amino acid sequence: CAGNLDSYEQYF.

V and J are TRBV19 and TRBJ2-7; TRBD2 might be the D (6 bases). V was cut by 6 bases and J by 6 bases, with 12 bases left in between. Germline V gene lookup returns CDR1 LNHDA and CDR2 SQIVND (reference sequence). The CDR3 contains 12 residues. This CDR3 reads CASSLQGGEQYF. CDR3 in DNA: TGTGCCAGTAGCCTGCAGGGAGGCGAGCAGTACTTC. Together with reference TRBV19 and TRBJ2-7, the CDR3 gives the full variable domain: DGGITQSPKYLFRKEGQNVTLSCEQNLNHDAMYWYRQDPGQGLRLIYYSQIVNDFQKGDIAEGYSVSREKKESFPLTVTSAQKNPTAFYLCASSLQGGEQYFGPGTRLTVT.

The rearrangement uses TRBV7-2 and TRBJ1-2, with D maybe TRBD1 (5 bases). Germline-derived CDR1 and CDR2 are SGHTA and FQGNSA. Trimming removed 2 bases from V and 2 bases from J, with 18 bases in between. The CDR3 totals 17 residues. CDR3 loop: CASSLISWGRDNYGYTF. In DNA, the CDR3 is TGTGCCAGCAGCTTAATTTCGTGGGGACGGGACAACTATGGCTACACCTTC.

The CDR3 DNA reads as TGTGCCAGCAGTCCCGCGGGGAAAGGCACAGATACGCAGTATTTT. Its protein is CASSPAGKGTDTQYF. The rearrangement links TRBV7-3 to TRBJ2-3, with TRBD2 as a possible D gene (6 bases). The CDR3 runs 15 residues. Germline CDR1 and CDR2: SGHTA and FQGTGA. Trimming removed 6 bases from V and 1 base from J, with 14 bases in between.

This clone was detected a few times. This chain uses TRBV9 with TRBJ2-7, with TRBD1 matching over 10 bases. The CDR3 covers 14 residues. The junction had 5 bases not matched to a gene; V was cut back by 1 base and J by 7 bases. In germline, CDR1 is SGDLS, CDR2 YYNGEE. CDR3 DNA sequence: TGTGCCAGCAGCGTAAGACAGGGGGCGAAAGAGCAGTACTTC. Translated: CASSVRQGAKEQYF. Drawing the rest from reference TRBV9 and TRBJ2-7, the complete variable domain is DSGVTQTPKHLITATGQRVTLRCSPRSGDLSVYWYQQSLDQGLQFLIQYYNGEERAKGNILERFSAQQFPDLHSELNLSSLELGDSALYFCASSVRQGAKEQYFGPGTRLTVT.

Only a few counts were recorded for this clone. Other DNA sequences in the sample encode the same CDR3. V is TRBV5-1 and J is TRBJ2-1; no firm D call. Deletions cut 0 bases from V and 6 bases from J, with 4 bases between. This CDR3 is built from 12 residues. The germline gives CDR1 SGHRS, CDR2 YFSETQ. CDR3 coding DNA: TGCGCCAGCAGCTTGGTGCTCAATGAGCAGTTCTTC. This encodes CASSLVLNEQFF. The full variable domain, rest sourced from reference TRBV5-1 and TRBJ2-1, is KAGVTQTPRYLIKTRGQQVTLSCSPISGHRSVSWYQQTPGQGLQFLFEYFSETQRNKGNFPGRFSGRQFSNSRSEMNVSTLELGDSALYLCASSLVLNEQFFGPGTRLTVL.

The chain joins TRBV18 to TRBJ1-5; TRBD1 matches at 9 bases. The CDR3 has 14 amino acids. V shed 3 bases, J shed 8 bases, and the junction held 5 bases outside the gene matches. Germline lookup yields CDR1 KGHSH and CDR2 LQKENI. CDR3 nucleotides: TGTGCCAGCTCACCGACAGGGGGTGTGGAGCCCCAGCATTTT. Protein sequence: CASSPTGGVEPQHF.